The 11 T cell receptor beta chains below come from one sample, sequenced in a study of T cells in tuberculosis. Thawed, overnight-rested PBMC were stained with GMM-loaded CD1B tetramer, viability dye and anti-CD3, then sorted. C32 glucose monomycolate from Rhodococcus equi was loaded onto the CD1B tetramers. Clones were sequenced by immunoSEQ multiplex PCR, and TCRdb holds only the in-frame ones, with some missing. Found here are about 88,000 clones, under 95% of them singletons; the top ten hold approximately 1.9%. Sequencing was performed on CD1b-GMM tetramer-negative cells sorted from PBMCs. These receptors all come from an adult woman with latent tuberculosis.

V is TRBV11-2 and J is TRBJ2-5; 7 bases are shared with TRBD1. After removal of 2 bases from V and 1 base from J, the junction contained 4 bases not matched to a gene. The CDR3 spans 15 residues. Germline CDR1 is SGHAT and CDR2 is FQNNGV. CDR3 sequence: CASSLSGQVQETQYF. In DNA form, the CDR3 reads TGTGCCAGCAGCTTAAGTGGACAGGTCCAAGAGACCCAGTACTTC.

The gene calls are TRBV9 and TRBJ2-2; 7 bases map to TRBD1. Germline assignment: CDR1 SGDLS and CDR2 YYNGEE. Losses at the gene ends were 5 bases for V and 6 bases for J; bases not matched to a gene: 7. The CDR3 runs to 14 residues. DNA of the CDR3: TGTGCCAGCAGTCCCAGGGGGTTTTCCGGGGAGCTGTTTTTT. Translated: CASSPRGFSGELFF.

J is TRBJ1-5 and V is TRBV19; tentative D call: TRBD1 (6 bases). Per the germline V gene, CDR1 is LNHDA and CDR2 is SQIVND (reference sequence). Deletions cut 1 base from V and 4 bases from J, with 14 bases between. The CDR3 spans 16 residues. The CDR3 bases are TGTGCCAGTAGTATAGTAGGGGGGGCCCTTAATCAGCCCCAGCATTTT. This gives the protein CASSIVGGALNQPQHF.

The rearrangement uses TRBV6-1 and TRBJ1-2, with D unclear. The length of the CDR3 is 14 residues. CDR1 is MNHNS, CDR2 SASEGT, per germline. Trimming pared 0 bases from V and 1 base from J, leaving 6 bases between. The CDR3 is CASSEALFNYGYTF. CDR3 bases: TGTGCCAGCAGTGAAGCTTTATTTAACTATGGCTACACCTTC.

The CDR3 bases are TGTGCCAGCAGACAGGGATTCCGCACAGATACGCAGTATTTT. Translating gives CASRQGFRTDTQYF. The chain has TRBV6-5 and TRBJ2-3; tentative D call: TRBD1 (6 bases). There are 14 residues in the CDR3. Germline CDR1 and CDR2: MNHEY and SVGAGI. V gave up 6 bases and J gave up 1 base, with 11 bases separating them.

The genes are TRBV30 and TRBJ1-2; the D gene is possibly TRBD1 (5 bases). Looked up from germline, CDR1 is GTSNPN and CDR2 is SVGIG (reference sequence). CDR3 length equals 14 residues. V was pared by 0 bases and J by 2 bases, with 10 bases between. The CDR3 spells CAWSVLQANYGYTF. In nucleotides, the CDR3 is TGTGCCTGGAGTGTACTACAGGCCAACTATGGCTACACCTTC.

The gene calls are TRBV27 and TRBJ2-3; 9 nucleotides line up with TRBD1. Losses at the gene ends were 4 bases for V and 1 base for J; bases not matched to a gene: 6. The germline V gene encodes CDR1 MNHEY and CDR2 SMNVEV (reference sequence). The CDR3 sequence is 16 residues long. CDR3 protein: CASSSFRDRGTDTQYF. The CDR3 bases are TGTGCCAGCAGTTCATTCCGGGACAGGGGCACAGATACGCAGTATTTT.

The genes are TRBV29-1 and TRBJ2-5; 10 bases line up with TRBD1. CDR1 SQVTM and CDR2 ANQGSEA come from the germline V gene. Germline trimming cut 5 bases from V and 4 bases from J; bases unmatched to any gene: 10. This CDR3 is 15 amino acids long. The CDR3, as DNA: TGCAGCGTTACAGACAGGGGGCTTCGAAGAGAGACCCAGTACTTC. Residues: CSVTDRGLRRETQYF.

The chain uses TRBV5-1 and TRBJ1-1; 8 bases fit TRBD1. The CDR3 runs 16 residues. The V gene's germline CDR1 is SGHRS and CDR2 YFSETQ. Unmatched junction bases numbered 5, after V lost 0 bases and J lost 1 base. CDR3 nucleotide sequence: TGCGCCAGCAGCTTGGACAGGGGGATAGGGAACACTGAAGCTTTCTTT. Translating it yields CASSLDRGIGNTEAFF. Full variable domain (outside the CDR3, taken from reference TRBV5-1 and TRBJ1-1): KAGVTQTPRYLIKTRGQQVTLSCSPISGHRSVSWYQQTPGQGLQFLFEYFSETQRNKGNFPGRFSGRQFSNSRSEMNVSTLELGDSALYLCASSLDRGIGNTEAFFGQGTRLTVV.

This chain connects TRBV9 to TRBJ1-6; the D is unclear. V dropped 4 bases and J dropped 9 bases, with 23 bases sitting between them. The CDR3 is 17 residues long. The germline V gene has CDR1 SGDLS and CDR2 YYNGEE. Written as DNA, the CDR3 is TGTGCCAGCAGCTCCACGCCAAGGGAGGGCGGCAGTTCACCCCTCCACTTT. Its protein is CASSSTPREGGSSPLHF.

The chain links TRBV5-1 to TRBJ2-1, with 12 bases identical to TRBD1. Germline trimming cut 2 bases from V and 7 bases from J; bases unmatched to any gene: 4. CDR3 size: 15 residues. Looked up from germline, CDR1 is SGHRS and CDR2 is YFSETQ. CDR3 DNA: TGCGCCAGCAGCTTCGGGACAGGGGGCTTTAATGAGCAGTTCTTC. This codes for CASSFGTGGFNEQFF.